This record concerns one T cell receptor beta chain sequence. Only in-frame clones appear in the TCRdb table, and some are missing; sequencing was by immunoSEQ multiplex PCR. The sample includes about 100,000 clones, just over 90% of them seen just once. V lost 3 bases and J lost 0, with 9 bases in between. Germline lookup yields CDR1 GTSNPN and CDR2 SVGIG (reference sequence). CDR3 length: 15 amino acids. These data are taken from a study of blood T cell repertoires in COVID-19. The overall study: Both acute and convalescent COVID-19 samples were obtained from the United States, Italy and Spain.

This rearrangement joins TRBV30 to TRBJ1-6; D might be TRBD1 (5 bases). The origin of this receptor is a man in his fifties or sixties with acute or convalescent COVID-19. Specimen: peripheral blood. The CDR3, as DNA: TGTGCCTGGAGGACAGCTAGCTCCTATAATTCACCCCTCCACTTT. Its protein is CAWRTASSYNSPLHF.